The 3 T cell receptor beta chains listed next were all sequenced from one sample in a study of cytomegalovirus exposure and HLA in healthy donors. PCR was performed using 60 Vbeta and 13 Jbeta primers. Using immunoSEQ multiplex PCR, the repertoire was profiled, and TCRdb retains in-frame clones only, with some absent. The profile shows hundreds of thousands of clones, over 75% of them singletons. Sequencing was carried out using PBMCs. These TCRs come from a male donor in good health and CMV-seronegative.

This chain uses TRBV6-6 with TRBJ2-7; tentative D call: TRBD1 (5 bases). This CDR3 comprises 12 residues. From germline, CDR1 is MNHNY and CDR2 SVGAGI (reference sequence). V shed 6 bases and J shed 4 bases, with 10 bases lying between them. As DNA, the CDR3 is TGTGCCAGCAGCAAAGACAGTTACGAGCAGTACTTC. Translation: CASSKDSYEQYF.

The chain uses TRBV4-2 and TRBJ2-3; 9 bases match TRBD2. The CDR3 is made up of 17 amino acids. The germline V gene has CDR1 LGHNA and CDR2 YNFKEQ. Trimming took 7 bases from V and 2 from J; bases not matched to a gene: 13. The CDR3 coding sequence is TGTGCCAGCAAGGGGGCGGGGGGGCCGTATCTCACAGATACGCAGTATTTT. It yields the protein CASKGAGGPYLTDTQYF.

This sequence joins TRBV5-6 and TRBJ1-5; 7 bases agree with TRBD1. There are 16 residues in the CDR3. Germline assignment: CDR1 SGHDT and CDR2 YYEEEE. V dropped 0 bases and J dropped 2; count of bases not matched to a gene: 5. The CDR3 reads CASSLAGQGGNQPQHF. DNA for the CDR3: TGTGCCAGCAGCTTGGCCGGGCAGGGGGGCAATCAGCCCCAGCATTTT.